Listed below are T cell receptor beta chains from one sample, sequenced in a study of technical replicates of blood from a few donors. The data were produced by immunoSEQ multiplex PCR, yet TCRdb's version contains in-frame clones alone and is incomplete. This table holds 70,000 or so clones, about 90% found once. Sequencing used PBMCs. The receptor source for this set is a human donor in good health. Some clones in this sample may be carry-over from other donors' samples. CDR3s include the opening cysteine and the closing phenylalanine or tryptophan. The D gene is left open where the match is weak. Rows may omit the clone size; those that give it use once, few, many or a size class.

CDR3aa: CAIPLGEVETQYF
CDR3nt: TGTGCCATCCCCCTAGGGGAGGTTGAGACCCAGTACTTC
abundance: NA
v_gene: TRBV7-3
j_gene: TRBJ2-5
d_gene: NA
len: 13

CDR3aa: CASSYSRGFTDTQYF
CDR3nt: TGTGCCAGCAGTTACTCGCGGGGATTCACGGATACGCAGTATTTT
abundance: NA
v_gene: TRBV6-5
j_gene: TRBJ2-3
d_gene: NA
len: 15

CDR3aa: CASSLAGPTSGSYEQYF
CDR3nt: TGTGCCAGCAGCTTAGCAGGCCCGACTAGCGGGAGTTACGAGCAGTACTTC
abundance: NA
v_gene: TRBV11-2
j_gene: TRBJ2-7
d_gene: TRBD2
len: 17

CDR3aa: CASSLYGQGWSNQPQHF
CDR3nt: TGTGCCAGCAGCTTGTACGGACAGGGCTGGAGCAATCAGCCCCAGCATTTT
abundance: NA
v_gene: TRBV5-8
j_gene: TRBJ1-5
d_gene: TRBD1
len: 17

CDR3aa: CASSEDILGSYEQYF
CDR3nt: TGTGCCAGCAGTGAAGATATACTAGGGTCGTACGAGCAGTACTTC
abundance: NA
v_gene: TRBV6-1
j_gene: TRBJ2-7
d_gene: NA
len: 15

CDR3aa: CASSFSGGAGYTF
CDR3nt: TGTGCCAGCAGTTTTTCCGGGGGAGCAGGCTACACCTTC
abundance: NA
v_gene: TRBV28
j_gene: TRBJ1-2
d_gene: NA
len: 13

CDR3aa: CASSSGTSGGAHTGELFF
CDR3nt: TGCGCCAGCAGCTCCGGGACTAGCGGGGGGGCCCACACCGGGGAGCTGTTTTTT
abundance: NA
v_gene: TRBV5-1
j_gene: TRBJ2-2
d_gene: TRBD2
len: 18

CDR3aa: CASSRPKGLGGAFF
CDR3nt: TGTGCCAGCAGTCGCCCGAAGGGGCTGGGAGGAGCTTTCTTT
abundance: NA
v_gene: TRBV6-5
j_gene: TRBJ1-1
d_gene: NA
len: 14

CDR3aa: CASSQAGVISYGYTF
CDR3nt: TGTGCCAGCAGCCAAGCAGGGGTTATTAGCTATGGCTACACCTTC
abundance: few
v_gene: TRBV4-2
j_gene: TRBJ1-2
d_gene: NA
len: 15

CDR3aa: CASSRSGGGGMAQYF
CDR3nt: TGTGCCAGCAGCCGCTCGGGGGGAGGGGGGATGGCGCAGTATTTT
abundance: NA
v_gene: TRBV7-3
j_gene: TRBJ2-3
d_gene: NA
len: 15

CDR3aa: CASREQGGHGYTF
CDR3nt: TGTGCCAGCAGGGAACAGGGAGGACATGGCTACACCTTC
abundance: NA
v_gene: TRBV2
j_gene: TRBJ1-2
d_gene: NA
len: 13

CDR3aa: CASSQQGYEQFF
CDR3nt: TGTGCCAGCAGCCAACAGGGGTATGAGCAGTTCTTC
abundance: NA
v_gene: TRBV4-2
j_gene: TRBJ2-1
d_gene: NA
len: 12

CDR3aa: CASSGGTGGLNEQFF
CDR3nt: TGTGCCAGCAGCGGGGGGACAGGGGGCCTGAATGAGCAGTTCTTC
abundance: NA
v_gene: TRBV7-6
j_gene: TRBJ2-1
d_gene: TRBD1
len: 15

CDR3aa: CASSVPDSTGELFF
CDR3nt: TGTGCCAGCAGCGTACCTGACAGCACCGGGGAGCTGTTTTTT
abundance: NA
v_gene: TRBV9
j_gene: TRBJ2-2
d_gene: NA
len: 14

CDR3aa: CASSSPGTSGGGTDTQYF
CDR3nt: TGCGCCAGCAGTTCTCCCGGGACTAGCGGGGGGGGCACAGATACGCAGTATTTT
abundance: NA
v_gene: TRBV5-1
j_gene: TRBJ2-3
d_gene: TRBD2
len: 18

CDR3aa: CASSLGAGTDTQYF
CDR3nt: TGTGCCAGCAGCTTAGGGGCAGGCACAGATACGCAGTATTTT
abundance: NA
v_gene: TRBV7-6
j_gene: TRBJ2-3
d_gene: NA
len: 14

CDR3aa: CASSLLAGLYNEQFF
CDR3nt: TGTGCCAGCAGTCTACTAGCGGGCCTGTACAATGAGCAGTTCTTC
abundance: NA
v_gene: TRBV21-1
j_gene: TRBJ2-1
d_gene: NA
len: 15

CDR3aa: CASSQAAGAWEQFF
CDR3nt: TGCGCCAGCAGCCAAGCAGCGGGAGCGTGGGAGCAGTTCTTC
abundance: once
v_gene: TRBV4-1
j_gene: TRBJ2-1
d_gene: TRBD2
len: 14

CDR3aa: CAWSVTFQGSNYGYTF
CDR3nt: TGTGCCTGGAGTGTTACCTTCCAGGGATCTAACTATGGCTACACCTTC
abundance: NA
v_gene: TRBV30
j_gene: TRBJ1-2
d_gene: NA
len: 16

CDR3aa: CASSGGTSGGLSTQYF
CDR3nt: TGTGCCAGCAGTGGCGGGACTAGCGGGGGGCTGAGTACGCAGTATTTT
abundance: NA
v_gene: TRBV9
j_gene: TRBJ2-3
d_gene: TRBD2
len: 16

CDR3aa: CASSSAGGLYGYTF
CDR3nt: TGTGCCAGCAGCTCGGCTGGGGGACTCTATGGCTACACCTTC
abundance: NA
v_gene: TRBV7-9
j_gene: TRBJ1-2
d_gene: NA
len: 14

CDR3aa: CAANPGRYF
CDR3nt: TGTGCCGCAAATCCCGGTCGGTACTTC
abundance: NA
v_gene: TRBV5-6
j_gene: TRBJ2-7
d_gene: NA
len: 9